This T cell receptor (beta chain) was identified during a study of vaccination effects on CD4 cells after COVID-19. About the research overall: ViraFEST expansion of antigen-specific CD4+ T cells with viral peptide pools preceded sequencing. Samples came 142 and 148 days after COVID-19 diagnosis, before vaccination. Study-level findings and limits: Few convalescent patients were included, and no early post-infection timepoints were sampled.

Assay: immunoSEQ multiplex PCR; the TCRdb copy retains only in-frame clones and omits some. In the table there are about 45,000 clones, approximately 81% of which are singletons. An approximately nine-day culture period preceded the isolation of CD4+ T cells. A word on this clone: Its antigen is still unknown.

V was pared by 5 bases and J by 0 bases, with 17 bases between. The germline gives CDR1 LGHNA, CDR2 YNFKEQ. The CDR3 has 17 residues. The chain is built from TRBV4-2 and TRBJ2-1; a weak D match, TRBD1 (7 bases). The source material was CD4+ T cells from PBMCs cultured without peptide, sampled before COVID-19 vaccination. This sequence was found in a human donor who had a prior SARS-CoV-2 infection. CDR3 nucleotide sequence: TGTGCCAGCAGCAAAAAACAGGGGAGGAGCTCCTACAATGAGCAGTTCTTC. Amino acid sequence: CASSKKQGRSSYNEQFF.